This record covers a single T cell receptor beta chain. Its antigen is undetermined. The sample originates from a study of shared clonotypes between healthy human individuals. Overall study: CD4 naive and memory got three plates each, CD8 naive two, CD8 memory one.

Findings and caveats of the study: A limitation of the genetic and exposure-history diversity represented arose from few donors. Estimated richness was generally greater in naive than memory subsets.

The assay was immunoSEQ multiplex PCR, and TCRdb's table has in-frame clones only and misses some. The repertoire holds 600,000 to 800,000 clones, roughly 72% seen once, with more than 1.5% in the top ten. Deletions cut 1 base from V and 5 bases from J, with 14 bases between. CDR3 length: 15 residues. Germline assignment: CDR1 GTSNPN and CDR2 SVGIG (reference sequence). Naive CD45RA+ and memory CD45RA-negative subsets were split from CD4+ cells. The source is a woman aged 30 to 39 in good health. Input material: memory CD4+ T cells sorted from blood. Subset indicated: CD45RA-negative fraction. The chain carries TRBV30 and TRBJ1-4; a weak D match, TRBD1 (5 bases). Here the CDR3 DNA reads TGTGCCTGGAGTGCCCCGGGACTGCAGAATGAAAAACTGTTTTTT. Translating it yields CAWSAPGLQNEKLFF.